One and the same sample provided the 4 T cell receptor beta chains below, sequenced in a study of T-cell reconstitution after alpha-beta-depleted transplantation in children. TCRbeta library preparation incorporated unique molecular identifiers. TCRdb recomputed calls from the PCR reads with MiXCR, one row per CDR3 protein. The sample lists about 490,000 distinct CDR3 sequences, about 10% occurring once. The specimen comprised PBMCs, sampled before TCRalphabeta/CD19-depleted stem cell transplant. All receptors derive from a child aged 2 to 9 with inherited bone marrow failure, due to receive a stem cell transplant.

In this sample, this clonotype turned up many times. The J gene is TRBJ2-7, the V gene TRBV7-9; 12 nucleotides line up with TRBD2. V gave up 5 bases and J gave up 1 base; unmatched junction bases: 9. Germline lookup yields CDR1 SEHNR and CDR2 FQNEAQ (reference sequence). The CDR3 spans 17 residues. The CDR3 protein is CASSPVALAGGSYEQYF. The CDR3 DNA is TGTGCCAGCAGCCCGGTGGCTCTAGCGGGAGGGTCCTACGAGCAGTACTTC.

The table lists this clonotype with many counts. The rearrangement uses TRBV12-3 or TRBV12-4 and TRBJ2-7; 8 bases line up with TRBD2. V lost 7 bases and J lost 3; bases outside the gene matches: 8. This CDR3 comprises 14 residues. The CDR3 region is CASMGTSSRYEQYF. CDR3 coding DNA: TGTGCCAGCATGGGGACTAGTAGTCGCTACGAGCAGTACTTC.

The CDR3 sequence: CASSYRSGANVLTF. CDR3 in DNA: TGTGCCAGCAGCTACCGCTCTGGGGCCAACGTCCTGACTTTC. The chain employs TRBV7-2 and TRBJ2-6; no definite D call. This CDR3 comprises 14 residues. Deletions cut 4 bases from V and 0 bases from J, with 4 bases between. Germline V lookup: CDR1 SGHTA, CDR2 FQGNSA.

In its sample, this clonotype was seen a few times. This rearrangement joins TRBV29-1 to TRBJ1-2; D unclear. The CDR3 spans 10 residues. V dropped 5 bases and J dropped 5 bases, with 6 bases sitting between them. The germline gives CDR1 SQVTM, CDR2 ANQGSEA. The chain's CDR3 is CSVSDYGYTF. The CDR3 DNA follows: TGCAGCGTTTCCGATTATGGCTACACCTTC.